This T cell receptor beta chain was captured by sequencing in a study of shared clonotypes between healthy human individuals. Notes on this clone: Other DNA variants within this sample encode the same CDR3.

The sorted-subset replicate PCRs were given about 200 ng DNA, which is roughly 30,000 T cell genomes. The repertoire was sequenced with immunoSEQ multiplex PCR; TCRdb's copy has only in-frame clones and lacks some. The sample carries fewer than 1.8 million clones, 98% recorded once. The CDR3 covers 13 residues. Per germline, CDR1 MRHNA and CDR2 SNTAGT. Trimming pared 0 bases from V and 5 bases from J, leaving 7 bases between. A split of CD4+ cells into CD45RA+ naive and CD45RA-negative memory subsets was performed. The sample comprised naive CD4+ T cells sorted from blood. Subset given: CD45RA+ positively selected. The receptor was isolated from a man younger than 45 in good health. The chain carries TRBV6-4 and TRBJ1-2; maybe TRBD1 (5 bases). The DNA for the CDR3 is TGTGCCAGCAGTGACTCGCCAGGGTATGGCTACACCTTC. The encoded protein is CASSDSPGYGYTF.